A selection of T cell receptor beta chains follows, all from one sample in a study of T cell responses to AZD1222 COVID-19 vaccine. The assay was immunoSEQ multiplex PCR, and TCRdb's table has in-frame clones only and misses some. The sample gives 100,000 to 110,000 clones, about 89% of which show up once; 4% to 5% is in the top ten. The sample was peripheral blood, taken on day 0 of MenACWY control vaccination. All receptors come from an adult in good health. CDR3s include the opening cysteine and the closing phenylalanine or tryptophan. A D gene is named only where the DNA matches it firmly. Some rows mark clone size as missing; the rest say once, few, many or name a class of expanded clone.

cdr3_length | d_call | clone_size | j_call | v_call | cdr3_aa | cdr3_nt
14 | . | . | TRBJ1-1 | TRBV7-9 | CASSSQGVYTEAFF | TGTGCCAGCAGCTCACAGGGAGTATACACTGAAGCTTTCTTT
11 | . | once | TRBJ1-1 | TRBV20-1 | CSGADVAEAFF | TGCAGTGGCGCTGACGTGGCTGAAGCTTTCTTT
14 | . | . | TRBJ2-7 | TRBV9 | CASSVVGSSYEQYF | TGTGCCAGCAGCGTAGTAGGCAGTTCCTACGAGCAGTACTTC
15 | TRBD2 | . | TRBJ2-5 | TRBV4-3 | CASSQELAGGETQYF | TGCGCCAGCAGCCAAGAATTAGCGGGAGGGGAGACCCAGTACTTC
13 | TRBD1 | once | TRBJ1-5 | TRBV30 | CAWTDRVDQPQHF | TGTGCCTGGACGGACAGGGTTGATCAGCCCCAGCATTTT
15 | TRBD1 | . | TRBJ1-5 | TRBV28 | CASSSRDRGNQPQHF | TGTGCCAGCAGTTCAAGGGACAGGGGCAATCAGCCCCAGCATTTT
16 | . | few | TRBJ1-6 | TRBV2 | CASSDTPRAYNSPLHF | TGTGCCAGCAGTGATACACCGAGGGCCTATAATTCACCCCTCCACTTT
17 | TRBD1 | . | TRBJ1-2 | TRBV28 | CASSRSGQRQAGYGYTF | TGTGCCAGCAGTAGATCGGGACAGCGTCAGGCGGGCTATGGCTACACCTTC
14 | TRBD1 | . | TRBJ2-7 | TRBV25-1 | CASSETGGGYEQYF | TGTGCCAGCAGTGAAACAGGGGGTGGCTACGAGCAGTACTTC
13 | . | . | TRBJ1-3 | TRBV30 | CALTTGLGNTIYF | TGTGCCCTCACAACAGGGCTTGGAAACACCATATATTTT
16 | . | . | TRBJ1-6 | TRBV9 | CASSVEGHSLNSPLHF | TGTGCCAGCAGCGTAGAAGGACACTCCCTTAATTCACCCCTCCACTTT
14 | . | few | TRBJ1-2 | TRBV6-4 | CASSDSPTGYGYTF | TGTGCCAGCAGTGATTCCCCGACAGGTTATGGCTACACCTTC
14 | TRBD2 | . | TRBJ2-1 | TRBV7-9 | CASSRLAGEDEQFF | TGTGCCAGCAGCCGACTAGCCGGAGAGGATGAGCAGTTCTTC
13 | . | . | TRBJ2-7 | TRBV3-1/TRBV3-2 | CASSQGRFYEQYF | TGTGCCAGCAGCCAGGGACGGTTCTACGAGCAGTACTTC
16 | . | . | TRBJ2-1 | TRBV9 | CASSVGGVSIANEQFF | TGTGCCAGCAGCGTGGGTGGTGTTAGCATAGCGAATGAGCAGTTCTTC
15 | TRBD2 | . | TRBJ2-5 | TRBV6-5 | CASSRLAGGRETQYF | TGTGCCAGCAGCCGACTAGCGGGAGGGCGGGAGACCCAGTACTTC
15 | TRBD1 | . | TRBJ1-1 | TRBV12-5 | CASGLAWTGGIEAFF | TGTGCTAGTGGTTTGGCCTGGACAGGGGGGATTGAAGCTTTCTTT
14 | TRBD1 | . | TRBJ1-6 | TRBV5-1 | CASSLGTENSPLHF | TGCGCCAGCAGCTTAGGGACAGAGAATTCACCCCTCCACTTT
15 | . | . | TRBJ1-2 | TRBV11-2 | CASSLSQSGHYGYTF | TGTGCCAGCAGCTTAAGCCAATCGGGACACTATGGCTACACCTTC
15 | . | . | TRBJ1-5 | TRBV19 | CASSRDDYSNQPQHF | TGTGCCAGTAGCCGTGATGATTATAGCAATCAGCCCCAGCATTTT
13 | . | . | TRBJ2-5 | TRBV2 | CASKNGAPETQYF | TGTGCCAGCAAGAACGGGGCCCCGGAGACCCAGTACTTC
15 | TRBD1 | once | TRBJ2-4 | TRBV28 | CASSLGDRGGNIQYF | TGTGCCAGCAGTTTAGGGGACAGGGGAGGGAACATTCAGTACTTC
15 | . | once | TRBJ1-4 | TRBV7-9 | CASSLGRPRNEKLFF | TGTGCCAGCAGCTTAGGACGACCTCGGAATGAAAAACTGTTTTTT